Shown below are 9 T cell receptor beta chains from a single sample sequenced in a study of response to subunit inactivated influenza vaccine. TCRdb fed the RT-PCR reads into MiXCR, producing one record per CDR3 protein. The sample has some 500,000 distinct CDR3 sequences, about 25% seen once. The sample consisted of CD4+ T cells sorted from PBMCs, taken about 5 days after vaccination. The receptors shown here come from a man in his forties or fifties who received an inactivated influenza vaccine.

This clonotype was counted a few times. The chain employs TRBV28 and TRBJ1-5, with a tentative D call TRBD1 (5 bases). Deletions cut 8 bases from V and 6 bases from J, with 17 bases between. CDR1 is MDHEN and CDR2 is SYDVKM in the germline V gene. The CDR3 consists of 14 residues. In nucleotides, the CDR3 is TGTGCCAGCGGTGCCCGACAGTTAATTCAGCCCCAGCATTTT. This gives the protein CASGARQLIQPQHF. Full variable domain (rest looked up from reference TRBV28 and TRBJ1-5): DVKVTQSSRYLVKRTGEKVFLECVQDMDHENMFWYRQDPGLGLRLIYFSYDVKMKEKGDIPEGYSVSREKKERFSLILESASTNQTSMYLCASGARQLIQPQHFGDGTRLSIL.

This clonotype turned up a few times. CDR3 loop: CASSPLGRLDTQYF. CDR3 nucleotide sequence: TGTGCCAGCAGTCCCCTCGGCCGTTTGGATACGCAGTATTTT. The chain links TRBV28 to TRBJ2-3; D not certain. This CDR3 has 14 amino acids. Trimming removed 5 bases at V and 6 bases at J, with 15 bases between. Germline CDR1 is MDHEN and CDR2 is SYDVKM.

In this sample, this clonotype turned up a few times. The gene calls are TRBV5-1 and TRBJ2-1; maybe TRBD2 (6 bases). Between the trimmed V and J ends, which lost 4 bases and 2 bases, there was a span of 13 bases. CDR1 is SGHRS and CDR2 is YFSETQ in the germline V gene. The CDR3 spans 15 residues. CDR3 amino acids: CASSPLARTYNEQFF. The CDR3 DNA sequence: TGCGCCAGCAGCCCGCTAGCGCGAACCTACAATGAGCAGTTCTTC.

As concerns this clonotype: Germline is not matched at one junction end, which may reflect a read error. The chain couples TRBV20-1 to TRBJ2-7, with 9 bases that match TRBD2. The CDR3 spans 14 residues. Germline assignment: CDR1 DFQATT and CDR2 SNEGSKA (reference sequence). Here the CDR3 DNA reads TGCAGTGCGGGTCTAGCGGGACGCTCCTCCGAGCAGTACTTC. Translated, it gives CSAGLAGRSSEQYF.

This clonotype has more than one count but fewer than ten. The genes are TRBV29-1 and TRBJ2-7; D is undetermined. The CDR3 is 14 amino acids. Trimming pared 2 bases from V and 0 bases from J, leaving 11 bases between. CDR1 is SQVTM and CDR2 is ANQGSEA in the germline V gene. In nucleotides, the CDR3 is TGCAGCGTTGAACGGAGATTCCCCTCCTACGAGCAGTACTTC. Protein: CSVERRFPSYEQYF.

The table lists this clonotype with a few counts. The rearrangement uses TRBV29-1 and TRBJ2-3; D tentatively fits TRBD1 or TRBD2 (5 bases each). V lost 4 bases, J lost 1 base, and 15 bases lay in between. The CDR3 runs to 15 residues. Germline V CDR1 and CDR2: SQVTM, ANQGSEA. The CDR3 here is CSVVGRDGRTDTQYF. The CDR3 coding sequence is TGCAGCGTTGTAGGAAGGGACGGACGCACAGATACGCAGTATTTT.

This chain joins TRBV12-3 or TRBV12-4 and TRBJ2-3; 7 nucleotides match TRBD1. With 6 bases clipped from V and 2 bases from J, the junction kept 17 bases outside the gene matches. This CDR3 is built from 18 residues. The CDR3 here is CASSPWTGDSFSTDTQYF. DNA for the CDR3: TGTGCCAGCAGCCCCTGGACAGGAGACTCGTTTTCCACAGATACGCAGTATTTT.

This clonotype appeared a few times. The CDR3 DNA reads as TGTGCCAGCAGCCAAGAAATACAGGGCCCCGGGGAGCTGTTTTTT. This encodes CASSQEIQGPGELFF. This sequence joins TRBV4-2 and TRBJ2-2, with a possible D match to TRBD1 (6 bases). The CDR3 sequence is 15 residues long. Deletions cut 0 bases from V and 6 bases from J, with 11 bases between. Germline loops: CDR1 LGHNA, CDR2 YNFKEQ.

The chain joins TRBV10-3 to TRBJ1-2; 8 positions agree with TRBD1. The CDR3 contains 15 residues. Germline-derived CDR1 and CDR2 are ENHRY and SYGVKD. V was clipped by 7 bases and J by 2 bases; unmatched bases: 9. CDR3 nucleotides: TGTGCCATCACCTCTAGACAGGGGCAAAACTATGGCTACACCTTC. Its translation: CAITSRQGQNYGYTF.